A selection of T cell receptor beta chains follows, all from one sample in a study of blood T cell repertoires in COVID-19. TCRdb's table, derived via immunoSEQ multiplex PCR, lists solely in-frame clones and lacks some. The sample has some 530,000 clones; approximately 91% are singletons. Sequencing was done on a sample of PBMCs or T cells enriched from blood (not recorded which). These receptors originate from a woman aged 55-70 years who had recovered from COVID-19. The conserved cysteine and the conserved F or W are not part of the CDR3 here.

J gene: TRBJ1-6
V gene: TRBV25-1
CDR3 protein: ASLRGDNSPLH

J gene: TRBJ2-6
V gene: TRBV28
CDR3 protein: ASSSNSQGPTSGANVLT

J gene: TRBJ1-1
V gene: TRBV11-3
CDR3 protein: ASSREGITEAF

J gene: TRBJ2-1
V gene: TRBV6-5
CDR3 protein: ASSYATGGYEQF

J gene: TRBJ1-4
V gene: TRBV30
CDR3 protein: AWSGGENGVWEKLF

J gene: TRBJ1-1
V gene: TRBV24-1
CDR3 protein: ATRGQGGTEAF

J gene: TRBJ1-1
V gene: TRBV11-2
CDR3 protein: ASRNSGKGNTEAF

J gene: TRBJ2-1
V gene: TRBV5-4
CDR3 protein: ASNRQGSYNEQF

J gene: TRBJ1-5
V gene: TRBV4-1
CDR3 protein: ASSPRGNQPQH

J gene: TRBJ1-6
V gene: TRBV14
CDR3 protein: ASSQEGTTNSPLH

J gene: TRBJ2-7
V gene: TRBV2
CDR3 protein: ASSGGRLSYEQY

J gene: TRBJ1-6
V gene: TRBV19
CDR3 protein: ASSIDRPGATSPLH

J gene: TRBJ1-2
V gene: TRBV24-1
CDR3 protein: ASSSGGPRYGYT

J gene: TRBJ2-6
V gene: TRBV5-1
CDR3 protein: ASSRGTGDRSGANVLT

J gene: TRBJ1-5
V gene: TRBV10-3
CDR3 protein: ATLGGAGGNQPQH

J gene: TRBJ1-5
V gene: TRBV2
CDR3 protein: ARGSAGQPQH

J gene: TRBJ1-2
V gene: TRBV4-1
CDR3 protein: ASSQPTGSLNYGYT

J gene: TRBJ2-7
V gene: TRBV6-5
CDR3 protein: ASRDSHEQY

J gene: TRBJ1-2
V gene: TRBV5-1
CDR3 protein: ASSGGTGLTNYGYT

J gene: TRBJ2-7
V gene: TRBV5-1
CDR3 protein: ASSDDRQGNSEQY

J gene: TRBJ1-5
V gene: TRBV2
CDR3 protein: ASSEEGGVGQPQH

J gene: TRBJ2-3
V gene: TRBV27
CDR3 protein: ASSLITGVADTQY

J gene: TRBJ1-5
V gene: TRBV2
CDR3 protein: ASSVRGGTPYSNQPQH

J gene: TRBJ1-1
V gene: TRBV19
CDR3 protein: ASSPRTGSVAEAF

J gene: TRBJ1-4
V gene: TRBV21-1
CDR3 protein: ASSKVWAGRYEKLF